This TCR beta chain is from a study of immune cell composition in non-small cell lung cancer. Study outcomes and limitations: Lung squamous cell carcinoma tumours had significantly higher top 10 clone scores and productive clonality than lung adenocarcinoma. Tumour-reactive clones were not shown to match dominant in vivo tumour clones.

The CDR3 runs to 14 residues. Germline CDR1 MNHEY, CDR2 SVGAGI. V gave up 4 bases and J gave up 1 base; unmatched junction bases: 3. Sequenced by immunoSEQ multiplex PCR; TCRdb stores in-frame clones only, minus some. The sample yields around 13,000 clones, roughly 80% seen once. Points on this clone: Its antigen remains unknown.

Sequenced material: lung tumor tissue. This TCR was recovered from a human donor with non-small cell lung cancer. The chain joins TRBV6-5 to TRBJ2-7; 8 positions agree with TRBD2. The CDR3 loop is CASSWERESYEQYF. CDR3 nucleotides: TGTGCCAGCAGTTGGGAGCGGGAGTCCTACGAGCAGTACTTC.